The rows below give T cell receptor beta chains drawn from one sample of a study of blood T cell repertoires in COVID-19. TCRdb's table, derived via immunoSEQ multiplex PCR, lists solely in-frame clones and lacks some. The table records approximately 300,000 clones, over 75% of them present only once. The sequenced sample consisted of PBMCs or T cells enriched from blood (not recorded which). These receptors were obtained from a woman aged 25 to 39 who had recovered from COVID-19. The CDR3 runs from the conserved cysteine through the conserved F or W. Fields, in order: V gene, J gene, D gene, clone size, CDR3 DNA, CDR3 protein. A D gene is named only where the DNA matches it firmly. Clone size is shown for a subset of rows, as once, few, many or a class of expanded clone.

>TRBV3-1/TRBV3-2|TRBJ2-7|-|-
TGTGCCAGCAGCCAAGGGGGGCAGAGCTCCTACGAGCAGTACTTC
CASSQGGQSSYEQYF
>TRBV5-1|TRBJ1-6|-|-
TGCGCCAGCAGCTCCGAGAATTCACCCCTCCACTTT
CASSSENSPLHF
>TRBV4-3|TRBJ1-2|-|-
TGCGCCAGCAGCCAAGAAGCACAGTTGAATGGCTACACCTTC
CASSQEAQLNGYTF
>TRBV28|TRBJ1-1|-|-
TGTGCCAGCAGTTTATTGGCAGAGAACACTGAAGCTTTCTTT
CASSLLAENTEAFF
>TRBV19|TRBJ1-2|-|-
TGTGCCAGTAGTCCTGGTTGGGAGAACACCTTC
CASSPGWENTF
>TRBV4-3|TRBJ2-1|TRBD2|-
TGCGCCAGCAGCCAAGGAGCGGGGGGTAATGAGCAGTTCTTC
CASSQGAGGNEQFF
>TRBV18|TRBJ1-3|TRBD1|-
TGTGCCAGCTCAACGGGACAGGGGAGAAACACCATATATTTT
CASSTGQGRNTIYF
>TRBV7-2|TRBJ2-3|TRBD2|once
TGTGCCAGCAGCTTCCAAGGACTAGCGGGGACAGATACGCAGTATTTT
CASSFQGLAGTDTQYF
>TRBV29-1|TRBJ2-3|-|-
TGCAGCGTCCTGAACTACCGGGGAGATACGCAGTATTTT
CSVLNYRGDTQYF
>TRBV10-3|TRBJ2-1|-|-
TGTGCCATCAGTGAGTCGGTTAGAGGGGGCTACAATGAGCAGTTCTTC
CAISESVRGGYNEQFF
>TRBV3-1/TRBV3-2|TRBJ2-2|-|-
TGTGCCAGCAGCCCTATACAGGGCGTCGTCGGGGAGCTGTTTTTT
CASSPIQGVVGELFF
>TRBV15|TRBJ1-2|-|-
TGTGCCACCAGCAGAGGGGAGGGGAGGGCCTATGGCTACACCTTC
CATSRGEGRAYGYTF
>TRBV28|TRBJ2-2|-|few
TGTGCCAGCAGTGAGGGGAACACCGGGGAGCTGTTTTTT
CASSEGNTGELFF
>TRBV2|TRBJ1-2|-|once
TGTGCCAGCGAGGGCCCGATAAACTATGGCTACACCTTC
CASEGPINYGYTF
>TRBV11-2|TRBJ2-3|-|-
TGTGCCAGCAGCTTATGGGGGGGGCCCACAGATACGCAGTATTTT
CASSLWGGPTDTQYF
>TRBV11-2|TRBJ2-3|TRBD1|-
TGTGCCAGCAGCTTAGTACAGGGGCCTCCAGATACGCAGTATTTT
CASSLVQGPPDTQYF
>TRBV6-5|TRBJ2-1|-|once
TGTGCCAGCATAGTGAACTCCTACAATGAGCAGTTCTTC
CASIVNSYNEQFF
>TRBV7-6|TRBJ2-3|TRBD2|-
TGTGCCAGCAGCCATCAAAGGGGCGGGGGGTCTCTTCCCACAGATACGCAGTATTTT
CASSHQRGGGSLPTDTQYF